This TCR beta chain was observed in a study of T cell clusters in autoimmune cytopenias. The study, taken as a whole, reports: TRB repertoire shifts in secondary cytopenia and chronic lymphocytic leukemia mostly reflected lymphoma, not autoimmunity.

This clonotype is classed as medium-sized by frequency. The target antigen is unknown. Roughly 40,000 genome equivalents of blood DNA were amplified for TRB. TRB rearrangements were amplified by touch-down multiplex PCR with mixed TRB-A/B primers. TCRdb reprocessed the multiplex PCR reads and keeps a single row for each CDR3 protein, giving no DNA. Its table records 3,900 or so distinct CDR3 sequences. Looked up from germline, CDR1 is SGHAT and CDR2 is FQDESV (reference sequence). The CDR3 is 12 residues long. This chain uses TRBV11-1 with TRBJ2-3; without DNA, the TCRdb call of TRBD1 cannot be checked. The material sequenced was peripheral blood. This sequence originates from a human donor with an autoimmune cytopenia or autoimmune hepatitis (not recorded which). The CDR3 reads CASRPGGDTQYF.